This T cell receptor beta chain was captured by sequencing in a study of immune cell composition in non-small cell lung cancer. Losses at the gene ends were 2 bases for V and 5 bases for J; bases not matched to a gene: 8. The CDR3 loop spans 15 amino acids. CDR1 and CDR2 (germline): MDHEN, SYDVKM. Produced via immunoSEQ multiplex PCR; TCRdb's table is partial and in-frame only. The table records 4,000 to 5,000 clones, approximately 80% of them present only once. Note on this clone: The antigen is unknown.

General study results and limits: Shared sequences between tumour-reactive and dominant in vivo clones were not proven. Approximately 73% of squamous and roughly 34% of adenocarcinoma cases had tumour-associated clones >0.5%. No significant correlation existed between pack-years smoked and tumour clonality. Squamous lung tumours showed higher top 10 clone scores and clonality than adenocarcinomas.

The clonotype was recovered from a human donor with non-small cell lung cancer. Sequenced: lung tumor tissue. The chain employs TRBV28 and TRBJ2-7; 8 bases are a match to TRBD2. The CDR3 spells CASSLADGGVNEQYF. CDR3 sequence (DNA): TGTGCCAGCAGTTTAGCCGACGGGGGGGTCAACGAGCAGTACTTC.